This entry lists 21 T cell receptor beta chains sequenced from one sample in a study of shared clonotypes between healthy human individuals. Sequencing used immunoSEQ multiplex PCR; TCRdb keeps in-frame clones, though not all of them. Of over a million clones in the sample, around 78% are singletons; the top ten hold approximately 0.5%. The sequenced sample consisted of memory CD4+ T cells from PBMCs. As to subset: CD45RA-negative fraction. The receptors shown here come from a man younger than 35 in good health. Some clones in this sample may be carry-over from other donors' samples.

Concerning this clone itself: An end of the junction does not agree with germline; a read error may underlie this. This chain uses TRBV28 with TRBJ2-7; possibly TRBD2 for D (6 bases). This CDR3 spans 15 amino acids. Germline V gene sequence: CDR1 MDHEN, CDR2 SYDVKM. The CDR3 spells CASSGSGSKVGEQHF. The DNA for the CDR3 is TGTGCCAGCAGTGGTAGCGGAAGTAAAGTCGGCGAGCAGCACTTC.

The chain employs TRBV10-2 and TRBJ2-3; D remains unclear. Germline CDR1 is WSHSY and CDR2 is SAAADI. V lost 6 bases and J 6 bases, leaving 10 bases between the germline ends. The CDR3 loop spans 12 amino acids. CDR3 sequence: CASRWRDDTQYF. CDR3 bases: TGCGCCAGCAGGTGGAGAGACGATACGCAGTATTTT.

The gene calls are TRBV7-9 and TRBJ2-7; D gene uncertain. CDR1 SEHNR and CDR2 FQNEAQ come from the germline V gene (reference sequence). CDR3 size: 11 residues. The V gene lost 5 bases and the J gene lost 12 bases, with 14 bases spanning the gap. DNA for the CDR3: TGTGCCAGCAGCGAAGGGCCCCTGGGGTACTTC. This translates into CASSEGPLGYF.

V and J are TRBV10-3 and TRBJ2-1; 12 bases align to TRBD2. The germline V gene has CDR1 ENHRY and CDR2 SYGVKD. Trimming cost V 10 bases and J 4 bases; bases outside gene matches: 17. This CDR3 comprises 18 residues. CDR3 residues: CATSGTSGPPSLYNEQFF. The CDR3 DNA follows: TGTGCCACGTCCGGGACTAGCGGGCCGCCCAGCCTTTACAATGAGCAGTTCTTC.

The chain combines TRBV2 with TRBJ2-2; TRBD1 might be the D (6 bases). Germline CDR1 SNHLY, CDR2 FYNNEI. Between the trimmed V and J ends, which lost 5 bases and 0 bases, there was a span of 13 bases. The length of the CDR3 is 16 residues. The CDR3 DNA reads as TGTGCCAGCAGTATAAGACAGGTCGCGAACACCGGGGAGCTGTTTTTT. Its protein product is CASSIRQVANTGELFF.

The J gene is TRBJ1-4, the V gene TRBV4-1; 8 nucleotides line up with TRBD1. The CDR3 is 13 residues long. Per germline, CDR1 MGHRA and CDR2 YSYEKL. J was trimmed by 10 bases and V by 5 bases; bases with no gene match: 6. For the CDR3, the DNA is TGCGCCAGCAGCGTACAGGGGGTCGGAAAACTGTTTTTT. This translates into CASSVQGVGKLFF.

The CDR3 reads CASRSQGLDTQYF. DNA for the CDR3: TGTGCCAGCAGAAGTCAGGGTCTAGATACGCAGTATTTT. The V and J genes are TRBV2 and TRBJ2-3; D is possibly TRBD1 (5 bases). The length of the CDR3 is 13 residues. With 6 bases removed from V and 5 bases from J, the gap between germline ends came to 12 bases. Germline V gene data show CDR1 as SNHLY and CDR2 as FYNNEI. Full variable domain (rest looked up from reference TRBV2 and TRBJ2-3): EPEVTQTPSHQVTQMGQEVILRCVPISNHLYFYWYRQILGQKVEFLVSFYNNEISEKSEIFDDQFSVERPDGSNFTLKIRSTKLEDSAMYFCASRSQGLDTQYFGPGTRLTVL.

The rearrangement uses TRBV2 and TRBJ2-1; TRBD1 is a possible D gene (6 bases). Trimming cost V 6 bases and J 7 bases, with 25 bases left between them. The germline CDR1 and CDR2 sequences are SNHLY and FYNNEI. The CDR3 length is 17 residues. As DNA, the CDR3 is TGTGCCAGCAGCGCTCCCCAGCCCAGGGGCAGCCGGAATGAGCAGTTCTTC. Its protein is CASSAPQPRGSRNEQFF.

The V gene is TRBV27, the J gene TRBJ1-1, with D maybe TRBD1 (5 bases). The CDR3 totals 15 residues. Germline loops: CDR1 MNHEY, CDR2 SMNVEV (reference sequence). The germline V and J ends were trimmed by 0 bases and 2 bases, with 10 bases remaining between them. The CDR3 protein is CASSLSGHPNTEAFF. Here the CDR3 DNA reads TGTGCCAGCAGTTTATCAGGACACCCAAACACTGAAGCTTTCTTT.

This clone has just one count. V and J are TRBV28 and TRBJ1-4; TRBD1 might be the D (5 bases). V lost 11 bases and J 0 bases, leaving 10 bases between the germline ends. The CDR3 contains 13 residues. From germline, CDR1 is MDHEN and CDR2 SYDVKM. The chain's CDR3 is CAVPGATNEKLFF. The CDR3 DNA sequence: TGTGCCGTCCCGGGGGCAACTAATGAAAAACTGTTTTTT.

The chain carries TRBV5-8 and TRBJ1-2, with D unresolved. There are 15 residues in the CDR3. The germline gives CDR1 SGHTS, CDR2 YDEGEE. Trimming removed 0 bases from V and 1 base from J, with 10 bases in between. This chain's CDR3 is CASSLARWYNYGYTF. The CDR3 DNA reads as TGTGCCAGCAGCTTGGCCCGTTGGTATAACTATGGCTACACCTTC.

This clone appeared a few times. The rearrangement uses TRBV7-2 and TRBJ2-1; D call uncertain. CDR3 length: 11 amino acids. V dropped 5 bases and J dropped 10 bases, with 9 bases sitting between them. Germline-derived CDR1 and CDR2 are SGHTA and FQGNSA. CDR3 residues: CASSPFGEQFF. In nucleotides, the CDR3 is TGTGCCAGCAGCCCTTTTGGAGAGCAGTTCTTC.

The chain employs TRBV5-6 and TRBJ1-2; D possibly corresponds to TRBD1 (6 bases). CDR1 is SGHDT, CDR2 YYEEEE, per germline. V was trimmed by 4 bases and J by 8 bases, leaving 15 bases between them. The CDR3 loop spans 13 amino acids. The CDR3 DNA sequence: TGTGCCAGCAGCGCCACAGGGATCCCCGGCTACACCTTC. Translated, it gives CASSATGIPGYTF.

The CDR3 loop reads CASVFQPSYEQYF. The CDR3 bases are TGTGCCAGCGTTTTCCAGCCCTCCTACGAGCAGTACTTC. The chain joins TRBV2 to TRBJ2-7; no firm D call. Trimming stripped 8 bases from V and 0 bases from J, with 11 bases between. Germline V gene data show CDR1 as SNHLY and CDR2 as FYNNEI. CDR3 size: 13 residues.

The rearrangement uses TRBV5-1 and TRBJ2-1; D is perhaps TRBD1 or TRBD2 (5 bases each). Germline CDR1 and CDR2: SGHRS and YFSETQ. The CDR3 covers 16 residues. V was cut by 4 bases and J by 2 bases, with 16 bases left in between. The CDR3 region is CASSLGWVGAYNEQFF. In DNA form, the CDR3 reads TGCGCCAGCAGCCTGGGATGGGTGGGGGCCTACAATGAGCAGTTCTTC.

Comments on this clone: This CDR3 is also generated by other DNA sequences in the sample. V and J are TRBV11-2 and TRBJ2-3; D is unclear. The germline CDR1 and CDR2 sequences are SGHAT and FQNNGV. Trimming left V 1 base short and J 0 bases short, with 2 bases between. The CDR3 totals 13 residues. This CDR3 is CASSLGSTDTQYF. In nucleotides, the CDR3 is TGTGCCAGCAGCTTAGGGAGCACAGATACGCAGTATTTT.

CDR3 in DNA: TGTGCCAGCAGTTACTCGGGAGGGCAGCGGGGCTACACCTTC. It yields the protein CASSYSGGQRGYTF. The chain uses TRBV6-5 and TRBJ1-2, with D hard to call. Germline V gives CDR1 MNHEY, CDR2 SVGAGI. V dropped 0 bases and J dropped 8 bases, with 13 bases sitting between them. This CDR3 is 14 amino acids long.

A remark on this clone: One junction end disagrees with the germline gene, perhaps due to a read error. As DNA, the CDR3 is TGTGCCAGCAGCTTGGCCCAGAACGGGGTCCCGGTCTTC. Protein product: CASSLAQNGVPVF. The chain couples TRBV5-6 to TRBJ2-1; D might be TRBD2 (5 bases). Germline V gene data show CDR1 as SGHDT and CDR2 as YYEEEE. The CDR3 is 13 residues long.

This CDR3 is CATSRNRDYTEAFF. CDR3 coding DNA: TGTGCCACCAGCAGGAACAGGGACTACACTGAAGCTTTCTTT. The chain recombines TRBV15 with TRBJ1-1, with D possibly being TRBD1 (6 bases). The CDR3 consists of 14 residues. CDR1 is LNHNV and CDR2 is YYDKDF in the germline V gene (reference sequence). V lost 3 bases and J 3 bases, leaving 11 bases between the germline ends. The whole variable domain, filled in from reference TRBV15 and TRBJ1-1, reads DAMVIQNPRYQVTQFGKPVTLSCSQTLNHNVMYWYQQKSSQAPKLLFHYYDKDFNNEADTPDNFQSRRPNTSFCFLDIRSPGLGDTAMYLCATSRNRDYTEAFFGQGTRLTVV.

V and J are TRBV5-4 and TRBJ2-5; D call uncertain. Trimming left V 1 base short and J 1 base short, with 11 bases between. From germline, CDR1 is SGHNT and CDR2 YYREEE (reference sequence). The CDR3 contains 15 residues. The DNA for the CDR3 is TGTGCCAGCAGCTTGAGGGCCGGTAGCCAAGAGACCCAGTACTTC. Translating it yields CASSLRAGSQETQYF.

The chain has TRBV20-1 and TRBJ2-7; no clear D. V was cut by 3 bases and J by 7 bases, with 10 bases left in between. Germline-derived CDR1 and CDR2 are DFQATT and SNEGSKA (reference sequence). This CDR3 contains 11 residues. CDR3 DNA sequence: TGCAGTGCTAGTCTTGGGTGGGAGCAGTACTTC. Amino acids: CSASLGWEQYF.